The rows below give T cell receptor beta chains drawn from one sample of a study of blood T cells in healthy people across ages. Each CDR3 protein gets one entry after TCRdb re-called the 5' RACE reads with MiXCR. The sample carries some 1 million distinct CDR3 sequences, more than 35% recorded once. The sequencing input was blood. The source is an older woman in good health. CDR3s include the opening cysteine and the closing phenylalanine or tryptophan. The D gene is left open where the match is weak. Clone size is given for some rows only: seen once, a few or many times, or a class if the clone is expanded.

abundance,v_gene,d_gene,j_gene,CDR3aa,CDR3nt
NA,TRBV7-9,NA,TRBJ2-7,CASSLNKGSRSYEQYF,TGTGCCAGCAGCTTAAATAAAGGGTCTCGGTCCTACGAGCAGTACTTC
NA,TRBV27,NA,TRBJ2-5,CASSLSPVRANRRETQYF,TGTGCCAGCAGTTTATCCCCCGTTAGAGCAAACCGGCGAGAGACCCAGTACTTC
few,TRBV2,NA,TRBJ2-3,CASSEDSYTDTQYF,TGTGCCAGCAGTGAAGACAGTTACACAGATACGCAGTATTTT
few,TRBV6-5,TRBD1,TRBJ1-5,CASSPTGGSFNQPQHF,TGTGCCAGCAGTCCCACAGGGGGCAGTTTTAATCAGCCCCAGCATTTT
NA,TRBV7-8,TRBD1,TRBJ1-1,CASSKAVVRGMNTEAFF,TGTGCCAGCAGCAAAGCGGTGGTCAGGGGGATGAACACTGAAGCTTTCTTT
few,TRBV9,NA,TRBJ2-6,CASSVYPGANVLTF,TGTGCCAGCAGCGTCTACCCTGGGGCCAACGTCCTGACTTTC
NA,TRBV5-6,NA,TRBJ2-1,CASSPLDGNNEQFF,TGTGCCAGCAGCCCCCTTGACGGAAACAATGAGCAGTTCTTC
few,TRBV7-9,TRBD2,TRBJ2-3,CASSLGDYTDTQYF,TGTGCCAGCAGCTTAGGGGACTACACAGATACGCAGTATTTT
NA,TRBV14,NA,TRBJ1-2,CASSQDLGSYGYTF,TGTGCCAGCAGCCAAGATCTGGGCAGCTATGGCTACACCTTC
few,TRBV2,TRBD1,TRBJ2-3,CASSPGQADTQYF,TGTGCCAGCAGCCCAGGACAGGCAGATACGCAGTATTTT
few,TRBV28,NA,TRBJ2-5,CASVERPNEKTQYF,TGTGCCAGCGTGGAGCGGCCTAACGAAAAGACCCAGTACTTC
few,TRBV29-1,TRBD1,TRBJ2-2,CSGGQGAGELFF,TGCAGCGGTGGACAGGGCGCCGGGGAGCTGTTTTTT
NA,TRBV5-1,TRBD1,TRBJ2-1,CASSFGTGGFNEQFF,TGCGCCAGCAGCTTCGGGACAGGGGGATTCAATGAGCAGTTCTTC
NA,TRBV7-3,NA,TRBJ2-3,CASSSSTDRTDTQYF,TGTGCCAGCAGCTCGTCTACTGATCGGACAGATACGCAGTATTTT
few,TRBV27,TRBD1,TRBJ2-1,CASSLYRGTEQFF,TGTGCCAGCAGTTTGTACAGGGGGACTGAGCAGTTCTTC
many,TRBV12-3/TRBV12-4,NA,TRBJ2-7,CASRPTGSYEQYF,TGTGCCAGCAGACCCACAGGGTCCTACGAGCAGTACTTC
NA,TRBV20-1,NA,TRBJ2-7,CSARAPPSGDEQYF,TGCAGTGCTAGAGCGCCTCCCTCAGGGGACGAGCAGTACTTC
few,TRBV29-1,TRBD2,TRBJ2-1,CSVDVLAEYNEQFF,TGCAGCGTTGATGTCCTAGCGGAGTACAATGAGCAGTTCTTC
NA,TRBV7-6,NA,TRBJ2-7,CASSLDPRSNYEQYF,TGTGCCAGCAGCTTAGATCCGAGATCAAACTACGAGCAATACTTC
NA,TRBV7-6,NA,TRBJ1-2,CASSALTDSYGYTF,TGTGCCAGCAGCGCCTTGACAGACAGCTATGGCTACACCTTC
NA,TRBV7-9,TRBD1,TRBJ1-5,CASSVSGTGGQPQHF,TGTGCCAGCAGCGTTTCCGGGACAGGAGGCCAGCCCCAGCATTTT
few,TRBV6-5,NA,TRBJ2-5,CASSYRSPLTGRKETQYF,TGTGCCAGCAGTTACCGAAGCCCTTTGACAGGGAGGAAAGAGACCCAGTACTTC
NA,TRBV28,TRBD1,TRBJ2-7,CASRDRFISEQYF,TGTGCCAGCAGGGACAGGTTCATCTCCGAGCAGTACTTC
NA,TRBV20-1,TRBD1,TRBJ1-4,CSAIQGAGNEKLFF,TGCAGTGCTATACAGGGGGCTGGTAATGAAAAACTGTTTTTT
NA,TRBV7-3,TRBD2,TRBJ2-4,CASSSSGSSRYNEQYF,TGTGCCAGCAGTTCGAGCGGGAGTTCGCGGTACAATGAGCAGTACTTC
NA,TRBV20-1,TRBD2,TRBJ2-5,CSASRISGQETQYF,TGCAGTGCTAGCCGGATTAGCGGGCAAGAGACCCAGTACTTC